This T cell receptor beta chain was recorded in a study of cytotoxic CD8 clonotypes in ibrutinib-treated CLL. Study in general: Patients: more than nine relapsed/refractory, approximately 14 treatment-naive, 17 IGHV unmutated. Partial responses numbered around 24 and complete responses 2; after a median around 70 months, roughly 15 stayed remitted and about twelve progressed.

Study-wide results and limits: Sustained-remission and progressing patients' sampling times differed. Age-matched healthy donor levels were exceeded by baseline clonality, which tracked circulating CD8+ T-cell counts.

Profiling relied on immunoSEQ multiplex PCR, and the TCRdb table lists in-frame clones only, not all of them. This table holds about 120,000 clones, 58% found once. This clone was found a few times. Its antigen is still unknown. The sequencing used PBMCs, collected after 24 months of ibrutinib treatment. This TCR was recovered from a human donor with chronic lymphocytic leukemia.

CDR3 protein: CASSQTPRGGPGELFF. The CDR3 DNA is TGCGCCAGCAGCCAAACTCCCCGGGGGGGTCCCGGGGAGCTGTTTTTT. The chain carries TRBV4-3 and TRBJ2-2, with 8 bases that match TRBD2. Germline V gene sequence: CDR1 LGHNA, CDR2 YSLEER. V lost 2 bases and J lost 6; bases outside the gene matches: 8. The CDR3 runs to 16 residues.